Listed below are T cell receptor beta chains from one sample, sequenced in a study of blood T cell repertoires in COVID-19. Clones were sequenced by immunoSEQ multiplex PCR, and TCRdb holds only the in-frame ones, with some missing. Here the sample spans 250,000 to 350,000 clones, approximately 88% being singletons. The source material was peripheral blood. These receptors were taken from a human donor with COVID-19, enrolled during active disease. The donor label of this sample is uncertain. Both conserved end residues are part of each CDR3. A D gene is named only where the DNA matches it firmly. For some rows the clone size is stated as once, few or many, or as a class when expanded; others skip it.

NA	TRBV7-2	NA	TRBJ1-1	TGTGCCAGCAGCTTCCGGGGGGGCACTGAAGCTTTCTTT	CASSFRGGTEAFF
NA	TRBV6-2/TRBV6-3	TRBD1	TRBJ1-5	TGTGCCAGCACCCCGACAGGGGGCAATCAGCCCCAGCATTTT	CASTPTGGNQPQHF
NA	TRBV19	NA	TRBJ1-2	TGTGCCAGTAGTGAACAGGTCCATTGGGGCTACACCTTC	CASSEQVHWGYTF
NA	TRBV27	TRBD2	TRBJ2-7	TGTGCCAGCAGTCATAAGACTAGCGGGAGGCAAACCTACGAGCAGTACTTC	CASSHKTSGRQTYEQYF
NA	TRBV6-2/TRBV6-3	TRBD2	TRBJ2-1	TGTGCCAGCAGTCAGATTTTTAGCGGGAGCTCCTACAATGAGCAGTTCTTC	CASSQIFSGSSYNEQFF
NA	TRBV24-1	TRBD2	TRBJ2-2	TGTGCCACCAGTGATGAGGCGGGAGTTAGCGGGGAGCTGTTTTTT	CATSDEAGVSGELFF
NA	TRBV28	TRBD2	TRBJ2-3	TGTGCCAGCAGTGGGACTAGCGGGAGAACAGATACGCAGTATTTT	CASSGTSGRTDTQYF
NA	TRBV28	NA	TRBJ2-1	TGTGCCAGCATAGGAGCCTACAATGAGCAGTTCTTC	CASIGAYNEQFF
few	TRBV7-2	TRBD2	TRBJ2-1	TGTGCCAGCAGCTTAAGAGGGACTAGCGGGATAGTACGGCAGTTCTTC	CASSLRGTSGIVRQFF
NA	TRBV19	NA	TRBJ1-1	TGTGCCAGTAGGGGGGCGAGTGCCCTGAACACTGAAGCTTTCTTT	CASRGASALNTEAFF
NA	TRBV21-1	NA	TRBJ2-3	TGTGCCAGCAGCAAAGGGTTAGGGACAGGGCCAAAGAGTACGCAGTATTTT	CASSKGLGTGPKSTQYF
NA	TRBV19	TRBD2	TRBJ2-5	TGTGCCAGTAGCTCAGCGGGGGGGACTTACAAACAAGAGACCCAGTACTTC	CASSSAGGTYKQETQYF
NA	TRBV6-1	TRBD1	TRBJ2-2	TGTGCCAGCAGTGACGAGGGGGCTCACACTAACACCGGGGAGCTGTTTTTT	CASSDEGAHTNTGELFF
NA	TRBV19	TRBD1	TRBJ1-2	TGTGCCAGTAGTACCCGGACAGGGTTTTATGGCTACACCTTC	CASSTRTGFYGYTF
NA	TRBV19	NA	TRBJ2-5	TGTGCCAGTAGTCCAAACGCCCAGGGTGAGACCCAGTACTTC	CASSPNAQGETQYF
NA	TRBV27	TRBD2	TRBJ2-7	TGTGCCAGCAGTTTATCGGTAGCGGGAGTTAACGAGCAGTACTTC	CASSLSVAGVNEQYF
NA	TRBV27	NA	TRBJ1-5	TGTGCCAGCAGCGGAGATAGCAATCAGCCCCAGCATTTT	CASSGDSNQPQHF
NA	TRBV28	NA	TRBJ2-2	TGTGCCAGCAGTTTCAGGGGCGGACCCGGGGAGCTGTTTTTT	CASSFRGGPGELFF
NA	TRBV3-1/TRBV3-2	NA	TRBJ2-2	TGTGCCAGCAGCCAAGTGAGGGTTGGGGAGCTGTTTTTT	CASSQVRVGELFF
once	TRBV30	NA	TRBJ2-5	TGTGCCTGGAGAGGGGGGGGCTTTGAAGAGACCCAGTACTTC	CAWRGGGFEETQYF
few	TRBV6-5	NA	TRBJ1-1	TGTGCCAGCAGCTTACTAGGCTTGAACACTGAAGCTTTCTTT	CASSLLGLNTEAFF
NA	TRBV6-5	NA	TRBJ2-1	TGTGCCAGCAGCCGCTACGATGAGCAGTTCTTC	CASSRYDEQFF
few	TRBV28	NA	TRBJ1-4	TGTGCCAGCAGTTCCCGTGCGAGGGAAAATGAAAAACTGTTTTTT	CASSSRARENEKLFF
NA	TRBV29-1	NA	TRBJ2-3	TGCAGCGTTGATAGCGGACTGGGTAGCGGTAGCACAGATACGCAGTATTTT	CSVDSGLGSGSTDTQYF
NA	TRBV2	TRBD2	TRBJ2-7	TGTGCCAGCAGAGGGACTAGCGGGAGGGTCCACGAGCAGTACTTC	CASRGTSGRVHEQYF
few	TRBV19	NA	TRBJ1-5	TGTGCCAGTAGTAACGGGGTTGCGGCCTGGGGTTCGGCGCCTGGCAATCAGCCCCAGCATTTT	CASSNGVAAWGSAPGNQPQHF
NA	TRBV29-1	NA	TRBJ2-1	TGCAGCGTTGAATCAGTGGCTAGAGGGAACTACAATGAGCAGTTCTTC	CSVESVARGNYNEQFF
once	TRBV30	NA	TRBJ1-1	TGTGCCTGGAGTGTCAGGGCCGGCACTGAAGCTTTCTTT	CAWSVRAGTEAFF